The clone carrying this TCR beta chain occurred a few times. Its antigen remains unidentified. Using a J-beta primer mix together with a sample-barcoded 5' primer, a second PCR was run for 7 to 11 cycles. TCRdb fed the 5' RACE reads into MiXCR, producing one record per CDR3 protein. This table has approximately 800,000 distinct CDR3 sequences, about 61% appearing once. CDR1 and CDR2 (germline): ENHRY, SYGVKD. The CDR3 extends over 12 amino acids. V lost 4 bases and J 6 bases, leaving 10 bases between the germline ends. The sample is drawn from a study of blood T cells in healthy people across ages. Findings of the study overall: Unsorted PBMCs ruled out conclusive naive versus antigen-experienced comparison. When set beside aged donors, long-lived donors presented more naive CD4+ cells and higher diversity.

Total RNA was extracted at no less than 5 micrograms per sample. The sequence was collected from a man aged 40-50 years in good health. Sample: blood. This sequence joins TRBV10-3 and TRBJ2-7, with D perhaps TRBD1 (5 bases). CDR3 bases: TGTGCCATCAGTGTAGGGGATGGCGAGCAGTACTTC. Translating gives CAISVGDGEQYF.